A selection of T cell receptor beta chains follows, all from one sample in a study of Ad26.COV2.S vaccination and SARS-CoV-2 variants. The method was immunoSEQ multiplex PCR; TCRdb's version includes in-frame clones alone and lacks a portion of them. Of about 680,000 clones detected, around 90% appear once; the ten largest clones hold about 1.5%. The sequenced sample was peripheral blood, obtained in a trial of Ad26.COV2.S vaccine versus placebo. These receptors all stem from a person aged 18-60 years who received the Ad26.COV2.S COVID-19 vaccine or a placebo. Each CDR3 is given with its conserved first and last residue. The D gene is left open where the match is weak.

j_call d_call v_call cdr3_length cdr3_nt cdr3_aa
TRBJ1-2 . TRBV29-1 13 TGCAGCGTCGATGGGCAGGGCGGCTATGGCTACACCTTC CSVDGQGGYGYTF
TRBJ1-6 TRBD1 TRBV30 15 TGTGCCTGGAGGATTGGAGACAGGGGAATGGGGCCCCTCCACTTT CAWRIGDRGMGPLHF
TRBJ2-7 . TRBV12-3/TRBV12-4 12 TGTGCCAGCAGCAATCGTTCCTACGAGCAGTACTTC CASSNRSYEQYF
TRBJ1-5 . TRBV30 12 TGTGCCTGGAATACATTGAATCAGCCCCAGCATTTT CAWNTLNQPQHF
TRBJ2-5 . TRBV10-3 15 TGTGCCATCAGTGACAGGGCGGGGCCACAAGAGACCCAGTACTTC CAISDRAGPQETQYF
TRBJ1-1 . TRBV25-1 12 TGCATGAAGGGGGAGACGAACACTGAAGCTTTCTTT CMKGETNTEAFF
TRBJ2-3 . TRBV5-1 15 TGCGCCAGCAGCTCCCAGGGACCAAGCACAGATACGCAGTATTTT CASSSQGPSTDTQYF
TRBJ2-5 . TRBV18 14 TGTGCCAGCTCACCACAGGGGTACCAAGAGACCCAGTACTTC CASSPQGYQETQYF
TRBJ2-7 TRBD1 TRBV5-4 15 TGTGCCAGCAGCTTAGCCGGGACAGGGGGCGCCGAGCAGTACTTC CASSLAGTGGAEQYF
TRBJ2-1 TRBD1 TRBV7-2 15 TGTGCCAGCAGCTTACAGGCAGGGGGCTGGGATGAGCAGTTCTTC CASSLQAGGWDEQFF